This T cell receptor beta chain is drawn from a study of T cells in narcolepsy. The method was immunoSEQ multiplex PCR; TCRdb's version includes in-frame clones alone and lacks a portion of them. The data show some 30,000 clones, around 86% seen once. A note on this clone: Its antigen is currently unknown.

The CDR3 loop spans 15 amino acids. V trimming: 8 bases; J trimming: 1 base; junction bases outside the gene matches: 4. The germline gives CDR1 MDHEN, CDR2 SYDVKM. Study observations and caveats: Reportedly, autoreactive clonotypes were serially detected in patients' blood but not controls'.

The source is a human donor with narcolepsy. Source material: CD45RA- memory CD4+ T cells from PBMCs. The V call is TRBV28, the J call TRBJ1-3, with 11 bases aligning to TRBD1. In DNA, the CDR3 is TGTGCCAGCGGGACAGGGGGTAGGTCTGGAAACACCATATATTTT. Translated: CASGTGGRSGNTIYF.